Listed below are T cell receptor beta chains from one sample, sequenced in a study of CD8 T cells in ankylosing spondylitis. TCRdb itself ran the 5' RACE reads through MiXCR, one entry per CDR3 protein. The sample consists of about 35,000 distinct CDR3 sequences, around a tenth of them appearing once. The material sequenced was blood, either unsorted or a sorted T cell fraction (not recorded which). All receptors come from a male donor with ankylosing spondylitis or in good health (not recorded which). Both conserved end residues are part of each CDR3. Each record gives: CDR3 DNA, CDR3 protein, V gene, J gene, D gene, clone size. D genes are given only for firm matches. Rows give clone size only sometimes, using once, few, many, or a class for an expanded clone.

TGTGCCAGCAGCCAAGGAGACAGGGTCACCTACAATGAGCAGTTCTTC	CASSQGDRVTYNEQFF	TRBV3-1	TRBJ2-1	TRBD1	.
TGCGCCAGCAGCCAAGATCCTAGCGGGAGCGGGAGCACAGATACGCAGTATTTT	CASSQDPSGSGSTDTQYF	TRBV4-3	TRBJ2-3	TRBD2	.
TGTGCCAGCAGTTCTCCCAGACTAGCGTACAATGAGCAGTTCTTC	CASSSPRLAYNEQFF	TRBV6-5	TRBJ2-1	TRBD2	many
TGCGCCAGCAGCCAAGTCCAAAAGATAGGGGGTACGGGAGACGGCAATCAGCCCCAGCATTTT	CASSQVQKIGGTGDGNQPQHF	TRBV4-3	TRBJ1-5	.	many
TGCGCCAGCAGCTTACTAGCGGGAGACCCCTACGAGCAGTACTTC	CASSLLAGDPYEQYF	TRBV5-1	TRBJ2-7	TRBD2	.
TGTGCCAGCAGTTTAATGGCTAGCGGACAGACCCAGTACTTC	CASSLMASGQTQYF	TRBV12-3/TRBV12-4	TRBJ2-5	TRBD2	many
TGTGCCACCAGCAGGAAACAGCCCACAGATACGCAGTATTTT	CATSRKQPTDTQYF	TRBV15	TRBJ2-3	.	many
TGTGCCAGCAGCCCGGGACATCCAGGGGAAAAACTGTTTTTT	CASSPGHPGEKLFF	TRBV5-5	TRBJ1-4	.	many
TGTGCCAGCAAAGGGACAGTCACCGGGGAGCTGTTTTTT	CASKGTVTGELFF	TRBV2	TRBJ2-2	TRBD1	many
TGTGCCAGCAGTTACGCCGGGGTAGGCACCGGGGAGCTGTTTTTT	CASSYAGVGTGELFF	TRBV6-5	TRBJ2-2	.	many
TGTGCCAGTAAGGGGGTGGGCACTGAAGCTTTCTTT	CASKGVGTEAFF	TRBV27	TRBJ1-1	.	many